One sample yielded the 12 T cell receptor beta chains listed below, sequenced in a study of coeliac disease. Profiling relied on immunoSEQ multiplex PCR, and the TCRdb table lists in-frame clones only, not all of them. The sample records about 3,700 clones, roughly two thirds being singletons. The sequenced material came from intraepithelial lymphocytes from the gut. These receptors originate from a young man with celiac disease.

The chain couples TRBV15 to TRBJ2-1, with 9 bases matching TRBD2. The germline CDR1 and CDR2 sequences are LNHNV and YYDKDF (reference sequence). The V segment lost 8 bases and the J segment 0 bases; nucleotides outside the gene matches: 2. This CDR3 comprises 14 residues. CDR3 DNA: TGTGCCACCGGGCGGGGGGGCTCCTACAATGAGCAGTTCTTC. Translation gives CATGRGGSYNEQFF.

V and J are TRBV5-8 and TRBJ2-3; 9 bases are shared with TRBD1. This CDR3 comprises 14 residues. The germline CDR1 and CDR2 sequences are SGHTS and YDEGEE. With V trimmed by 7 bases and J by 0 bases, 3 bases remained unmatched. CDR3 residues: CASGTGLSTDTQYF. CDR3 coding DNA: TGTGCCAGCGGGACAGGGTTGAGCACAGATACGCAGTATTTT.

The rearrangement uses TRBV30 and TRBJ1-5; D unclear. Germline assignment: CDR1 GTSNPN and CDR2 SVGIG (reference sequence). V shed 2 bases and J shed 0 bases, with 5 bases lying between them. This CDR3 has 13 residues. The CDR3 protein is CAWSLDSNQPQHF. CDR3 DNA sequence: TGTGCCTGGAGTTTAGATAGCAATCAGCCCCAGCATTTT.

The chain uses TRBV18 and TRBJ2-1; 8 nucleotides match TRBD1. This CDR3 has 14 amino acids. Germline V gene sequence: CDR1 KGHSH, CDR2 LQKENI. J lost 7 bases, V lost 3 bases, and 5 bases had no gene match. The CDR3 nucleotides read TGTGCCAGCTCACCTTGGACAGGGAGAAATGAGCAGTTCTTC. Protein sequence: CASSPWTGRNEQFF.

By sample fraction, this clone is large. CDR3 residues: CASSQGETGVTRSLKLKYEQYF. DNA of the CDR3: TGCGCCAGCAGCCAAGGTGAGACAGGGGTGACCCGCTCCCTGAAACTTAAGTACGAGCAGTACTTC. This chain connects TRBV4-1 to TRBJ2-7, with 8 bases fitting TRBD1. CDR1 MGHRA and CDR2 YSYEKL come from the germline V gene. CDR3 length equals 22 residues. V lost 1 base to trimming and J lost 4 bases; unmatched junction nucleotides: 27.

This clone was recorded once. The chain has TRBV6-1 and TRBJ1-2, with D possibly matching TRBD1 (5 bases). This CDR3 spans 15 amino acids. V lost 11 bases and J 1 base, leaving 20 bases between the germline ends. CDR1 MNHNS and CDR2 SASEGT come from the germline V gene. The CDR3 nucleotides read TGTGCCGTGTCCTATCCGGACACCGGTAACTATGGCTACACCTTC. Protein: CAVSYPDTGNYGYTF.

The V and J genes are TRBV7-8 and TRBJ1-6, with TRBD1 matching over 7 bases. The germline CDR1 and CDR2 sequences are SGHVS and FQNEAQ. Losses at the gene ends were 7 bases for V and 5 bases for J; bases not matched to a gene: 11. This CDR3 contains 16 residues. The CDR3 nucleotides are TGTGCCAGCAAGCCGACAGGGAGTTTGAATAATTCACCCCTCCACTTT. Protein sequence: CASKPTGSLNNSPLHF.

The chain has TRBV9 and TRBJ2-7, with D perhaps matching TRBD1 (6 bases). Germline assignment: CDR1 SGDLS and CDR2 YYNGEE. The CDR3 loop spans 16 amino acids. V was clipped by 1 base and J by 2 bases, with 16 bases between them. The CDR3 loop is CASSVSRQGQPYEQYF. CDR3 coding DNA: TGTGCCAGCAGCGTATCCCGGCAGGGGCAACCCTACGAGCAGTACTTC.

The chain uses TRBV7-9 and TRBJ2-7, with D tentatively TRBD1 (6 bases). The CDR3 has 17 amino acids. Trimming took 5 bases from V and 0 from J, leaving 20 bases between them. Germline V gene data show CDR1 as SEHNR and CDR2 as FQNEAQ (reference sequence). The CDR3 region is CASSPLSFAGASYEQYF. The CDR3 bases are TGTGCCAGCAGCCCCCTGAGTTTTGCAGGGGCCTCCTACGAGCAGTACTTC.

The rearrangement uses TRBV5-4 and TRBJ2-2; 7 bases are a match to TRBD1. Germline CDR1 SGHNT, CDR2 YYREEE (reference sequence). The CDR3 is 15 amino acids. J was trimmed by 6 bases and V by 3 bases; bases with no gene match: 8. Here the CDR3 reads CASSSRGGAPGELFF. The CDR3 bases are TGTGCCAGCAGCTCCCGAGGGGGCGCCCCCGGGGAGCTGTTTTTT.

The chain joins TRBV13 to TRBJ1-3, with D uncertain. Germline-derived CDR1 and CDR2 are PRHDT and FYEKMQ (reference sequence). V lost 0 bases to trimming and J lost 0 bases, with 6 bases between them. CDR3 length: 15 residues. CDR3 protein: CASSLGTSSGNTIYF. The CDR3 DNA sequence: TGTGCCAGCAGCTTAGGGACAAGCTCTGGAAACACCATATATTTT.

This clone was seen only once. V and J are TRBV5-1 and TRBJ1-1; no clear D gene. There are 15 residues in the CDR3. Germline lookup yields CDR1 SGHRS and CDR2 YFSETQ. Trimming left V 4 bases short and J 0 bases short, with 13 bases between. Here the CDR3 reads CASSKPGLMNTEAFF. The CDR3 region has the DNA TGCGCCAGCAGCAAACCGGGTCTAATGAACACTGAAGCTTTCTTT.